Shown below are 30 T cell receptor beta chains from a single sample sequenced in a study of T cell responses to AZD1222 COVID-19 vaccine. Produced via immunoSEQ multiplex PCR; TCRdb's table is partial and in-frame only. The sample lists fewer than 85,000 clones, around 92% occurring once. The input for sequencing was peripheral blood, taken on day 0 of MenACWY control vaccination. Every receptor here comes from an adult in good health.

This sequence joins TRBV28 and TRBJ1-6, with TRBD1 identical over 10 bases. The CDR3 extends over 16 amino acids. CDR1 MDHEN and CDR2 SYDVKM come from the germline V gene. Trimming took 4 bases from V and 6 from J; bases not matched to a gene: 6. CDR3 in DNA: TGTGCCAGCAGTTCGCCCGGGACAGGGGTTAATTCACCCCTCCACTTT. Translation gives CASSSPGTGVNSPLHF. The full variable domain, in which reference TRBV28 and TRBJ1-6 provide the parts outside the CDR3, is DVKVTQSSRYLVKRTGEKVFLECVQDMDHENMFWYRQDPGLGLRLIYFSYDVKMKEKGDIPEGYSVSREKKERFSLILESASTNQTSMYLCASSSPGTGVNSPLHFGNGTRLTVT.

The chain joins TRBV27 to TRBJ1-6, with 7 bases lining up with TRBD1. CDR1 and CDR2 (germline): MNHEY, SMNVEV (reference sequence). This CDR3 contains 17 residues. Germline trimming cut 2 bases from V and 5 bases from J; bases unmatched to any gene: 9. The CDR3 sequence: CASSLKRGRDDNSPLHF. In DNA form, the CDR3 reads TGTGCCAGCAGTTTAAAAAGGGGGCGGGATGATAATTCACCCCTCCACTTT.

This chain joins TRBV6-5 and TRBJ1-4; the D is unclear. From germline, CDR1 is MNHEY and CDR2 SVGAGI. The length of the CDR3 is 16 residues. The V gene lost 4 bases and the J gene lost 5 bases, with 17 bases spanning the gap. CDR3 residues: CASSSSSFSENEKLFF. The CDR3 DNA is TGTGCCAGCAGTTCATCCTCTTTCTCAGAAAATGAAAAACTGTTTTTT.

V gene TRBV3-1 (or the pseudogene TRBV3-2) combines with J gene TRBJ1-1; the match to TRBD1 covers 7 bases. The V gene end was trimmed by 2 bases and the J gene end by 8 bases; junction bases not matched to a gene: 2. The CDR3 totals 12 residues. Germline V gene data show CDR1 as LGHDT and CDR2 as YNNKEL (reference sequence). This CDR3 reads CASSQSTGEAFF. CDR3 coding DNA: TGTGCCAGCAGCCAATCGACAGGGGAAGCTTTCTTT.

The chain recombines TRBV18 with TRBJ1-3; 7 bases align to TRBD1. The CDR3 covers 14 residues. The V and J ends lost 3 bases and 8 bases, in that order; junction bases with no gene match: 7. Germline lookup yields CDR1 KGHSH and CDR2 LQKENI. The CDR3 DNA sequence: TGTGCCAGCTCACCCTCGACAGGGTTGCACACCATATATTTT. Amino acids: CASSPSTGLHTIYF.

The chain joins TRBV7-2 to TRBJ1-1; D ambiguous. V was cut by 5 bases and J by 1 base, with 20 bases left in between. The CDR3 extends over 17 amino acids. The V gene's germline CDR1 is SGHTA and CDR2 FQGNSA. The CDR3, as DNA: TGTGCCAGCAGCCTAGAGGGAGTACGAAGAAGGAACACTGAAGCTTTCTTT. Protein: CASSLEGVRRRNTEAFF.

This chain connects TRBV28 to TRBJ2-5; D gene unclear. This CDR3 region has 13 residues. With 2 bases removed from V and 4 bases from J, the gap between germline ends came to 8 bases. Germline V lookup: CDR1 MDHEN, CDR2 SYDVKM. DNA for the CDR3: TGTGCCAGCAGTTTAAGTGGTGGAGAGACCCAGTACTTC. It specifies CASSLSGGETQYF.

In its sample, this clone was seen a few times. The chain recombines TRBV10-3 with TRBJ1-4, with 7 positions matching TRBD1. The J segment lost 8 bases and the V segment lost 3 bases, leaving 6 bases of the junction unmatched. CDR3 size: 14 residues. Looked up from germline, CDR1 is ENHRY and CDR2 is SYGVKD. The CDR3 nucleotides read TGTGCCATCAGTGAAGGGGGCGCGAGCGAAAAACTGTTTTTT. It encodes CAISEGGASEKLFF.

This chain links TRBV25-1 with TRBJ2-1; TRBD1 aligns across 8 bases. From germline, CDR1 is MGHDK and CDR2 SYGVNS. The CDR3 runs 14 residues. Losses at the gene ends were 2 bases for V and 8 bases for J; bases not matched to a gene: 5. This CDR3 is CASSEQGAIHEQFF. The CDR3 region has the DNA TGTGCCAGCAGTGAACAGGGGGCGATCCATGAGCAGTTCTTC.

The chain has TRBV20-1 and TRBJ2-7; either TRBD1 or TRBD2 may fit D (5 bases each). The CDR3 sequence is 11 residues long. V was shortened by 6 bases and J by 4 bases, with 10 bases between the two germline ends. CDR1 DFQATT and CDR2 SNEGSKA come from the germline V gene (reference sequence). For the CDR3, the DNA is TGCAGTGCGGCCGGGACGTACGAGCAGTACTTC. Translated: CSAAGTYEQYF.

This chain joins TRBV29-1 and TRBJ2-1; possibly TRBD2 for D (6 bases). Germline values: CDR1 SQVTM, CDR2 ANQGSEA. This CDR3 comprises 14 residues. V was shortened by 6 bases and J by 1 base, with 13 bases between the two germline ends. CDR3 protein: CSVLSGLSYNEQFF. For the CDR3, the DNA is TGCAGCGTACTTAGCGGATTATCCTACAATGAGCAGTTCTTC.

The gene calls are TRBV12-3 or TRBV12-4 and TRBJ2-7; no clear D gene. This CDR3 is built from 12 residues. V was pared by 5 bases and J by 5 bases, with 10 bases between. The CDR3 DNA reads TGTGCCAGCAGTCCCGGGTTGGACGAGCAGTACTTC. It yields the protein CASSPGLDEQYF.

The chain couples TRBV11-1 to TRBJ1-1; D gene uncertain. Trimming cost V 3 bases and J 2 bases, with 7 bases left between them. This CDR3 spans 13 amino acids. Germline V gives CDR1 SGHAT, CDR2 FQDESV (reference sequence). The CDR3 sequence is CASSLTPNTEAFF. In DNA, the CDR3 is TGTGCCAGCAGCTTGACACCAAACACTGAAGCTTTCTTT.

The chain uses TRBV7-8 and TRBJ1-1; the D is unclear. V gave up 5 bases and J gave up 7 bases, with 11 bases separating them. This CDR3 has 12 amino acids. Germline V gene sequence: CDR1 SGHVS, CDR2 FQNEAQ. This CDR3 is CASSPFRSEAFF. DNA of the CDR3: TGTGCCAGCAGCCCCTTTCGCAGTGAAGCTTTCTTT.

Of note for this clone: One end of the junction varies from germline; a read error may be responsible. The sample has other DNA sequences that encode this CDR3 too. J is TRBJ2-7 and V is TRBV27, with D perhaps assigned TRBD1 or TRBD2 (5 bases each). CDR3 size: 13 residues. Per germline, CDR1 MNHEY and CDR2 SMNVEV (reference sequence). CDR3 in amino acids: CASTSGPTYEQYF. The CDR3 DNA is TGTGCCAGCACCTCGGGACCGACCTACGAACAGTACTTC.

To note about this clone: Other nucleotide sequences from this sample produce the same CDR3. The chain employs TRBV18 and TRBJ1-1; no clear D gene. Germline values: CDR1 KGHSH, CDR2 LQKENI. The V and J ends lost 4 bases and 1 base respectively, with 7 bases between them. The CDR3 covers 13 residues. In DNA form, the CDR3 reads TGTGCCAGCTCACGGCAGGCGAACACTGAAGCTTTCTTT. Translated, it gives CASSRQANTEAFF.

This clone was counted once. The rearrangement joins TRBV19 to TRBJ1-6; no firm D call. V dropped 3 bases and J dropped 0 bases, with 15 bases sitting between them. This CDR3 spans 18 amino acids. Germline V lookup: CDR1 LNHDA, CDR2 SQIVND (reference sequence). The DNA for the CDR3 is TGTGCCAGTAGTATGTTCTTCGCCGGAAGCTCCTATAATTCACCCCTCCACTTT. Residues: CASSMFFAGSSYNSPLHF.

This clone was found once. The V and J genes are TRBV7-9 and TRBJ2-7, with TRBD2 matching 9 bases. The junction had 10 bases not matched to a gene; V was cut back by 4 bases and J by 0 bases. Germline V lookup: CDR1 SEHNR, CDR2 FQNEAQ (reference sequence). This CDR3 has 17 residues. The CDR3 sequence is CASSSRGAGGNSYEQYF. In DNA, the CDR3 is TGTGCCAGCAGCTCGAGGGGAGCGGGGGGAAACTCCTACGAGCAGTACTTC.

The rearrangement links TRBV20-1 to TRBJ2-1, with 9 bases identical to TRBD2. Trimming removed 3 bases from V and 4 bases from J; junction bases left unmatched: 1. Germline lookup yields CDR1 DFQATT and CDR2 SNEGSKA (reference sequence). This CDR3 comprises 13 residues. The CDR3 coding sequence is TGCAGTGCTAGTAGCGGGAGTTACAATGAGCAGTTCTTC. Translated, it gives CSASSGSYNEQFF.

With regard to this clone: The same CDR3 is also encoded by other DNA sequences in this sample. This sequence joins TRBV29-1 and TRBJ2-3, with D perhaps being TRBD1 or TRBD2 (5 bases each). The germline V gene has CDR1 SQVTM and CDR2 ANQGSEA. The CDR3 length is 11 residues. Trimming cost V 6 bases and J 5 bases, with 9 bases left between them. The CDR3 nucleotides read TGCAGCGTGGGGACCTTAGATACGCAGTATTTT. Translated: CSVGTLDTQYF.

The V and J genes are TRBV7-6 and TRBJ2-7; 12 nucleotides align to TRBD2. This CDR3 has 19 amino acids. Germline CDR1 and CDR2: SGHVS and FNYEAQ. Trimming cost V 1 base and J 2 bases; bases outside gene matches: 12. CDR3 DNA sequence: TGTGCCAGCAGCTTAGAACCCCCCTCGACTAGCGGGGGAACCTACGAGCAGTACTTC. It codes for CASSLEPPSTSGGTYEQYF.

The J gene is TRBJ1-2, the V gene TRBV3-1 (or the pseudogene TRBV3-2); 8 bases align to TRBD1. The CDR3 runs to 15 residues. The germline V gene has CDR1 LGHDT and CDR2 YNNKEL (reference sequence). Trimming took 6 bases from V and 7 from J; bases not matched to a gene: 13. The DNA for the CDR3 is TGTGCCAGCAGAAAAGCGGAAGGACAGGGTGGTGGCTACACCTTC. Protein: CASRKAEGQGGGYTF.

In its sample, this clone was seen once. The rearrangement uses TRBV7-2 and TRBJ2-1, with D unclear. The CDR3 extends over 13 amino acids. CDR1 and CDR2 (germline): SGHTA, FQGNSA. The V and J ends lost 5 bases and 4 bases respectively, with 9 bases between them. The CDR3 region has the DNA TGTGCCAGCAGCATGGCAGGTTACAATGAGCAGTTCTTC. Protein product: CASSMAGYNEQFF.

The J gene is TRBJ1-2, the V gene TRBV3-1 (or the pseudogene TRBV3-2), with a tentative D call TRBD1 (5 bases). Trimming took 2 bases from V and 5 from J, leaving 15 bases between them. The CDR3 has 15 residues. Germline loops: CDR1 LGHDT, CDR2 YNNKEL (reference sequence). In DNA form, the CDR3 reads TGTGCCAGCAGCCAACCCAACGGGGCAGATTATGGCTACACCTTC. As protein: CASSQPNGADYGYTF.

The V gene is TRBV9, the J gene TRBJ1-1; 8 positions agree with TRBD1. The germline V gene encodes CDR1 SGDLS and CDR2 YYNGEE. The CDR3 consists of 14 residues. After removal of 4 bases from V and 2 bases from J, the junction contained 4 bases not matched to a gene. The CDR3 sequence: CASSLTGVNTEAFF. Written as DNA, the CDR3 is TGTGCCAGCAGCTTGACAGGGGTTAACACTGAAGCTTTCTTT.

V usage is TRBV28 and J usage is TRBJ2-7, with 7 bases matching TRBD1. CDR1 and CDR2 from the germline V gene are MDHEN and SYDVKM. The CDR3 contains 12 residues. The junction had 2 bases not matched to a gene; V was cut back by 9 bases and J by 0 bases. Here the CDR3 reads CASSGGSYEQYF. In DNA form, the CDR3 reads TGTGCCAGTTCAGGGGGCTCCTACGAGCAGTACTTC.

This rearrangement joins TRBV12-5 to TRBJ2-7; D perhaps matches TRBD2 (5 bases). Germline V lookup: CDR1 LGHNT, CDR2 FRNRAP. Trimming pared 6 bases from V and 2 bases from J, leaving 14 bases between. The CDR3 is made up of 14 amino acids. CDR3 protein: CASGNDYKPYEQYF. Here the CDR3 DNA reads TGTGCTAGTGGCAACGACTACAAGCCCTACGAGCAGTACTTC.

This chain connects TRBV7-9 to TRBJ2-7, with D possibly being TRBD2 (6 bases). Per the germline V gene, CDR1 is SEHNR and CDR2 is FQNEAQ (reference sequence). The ends were cut back, 6 bases at V and 1 base at J, with 16 bases in the middle. The CDR3 totals 15 residues. The CDR3 DNA reads TGTGCCAGCAGTCGTACAGGAGGGAATTCCTACGAGCAGTACTTC. Translating it yields CASSRTGGNSYEQYF.

This chain links TRBV27 with TRBJ1-2, with D tentatively TRBD1 (5 bases). This CDR3 contains 14 residues. V dropped 9 bases and J dropped 3 bases, with 17 bases sitting between them. The germline V gene encodes CDR1 MNHEY and CDR2 SMNVEV (reference sequence). Here the CDR3 DNA reads TGTGCCAGTACCTCCTTCCAGGGATACTATGGCTACACCTTC. This codes for CASTSFQGYYGYTF.

This chain uses TRBV7-2 with TRBJ2-5; D is undetermined. CDR1 is SGHTA and CDR2 is FQGNSA in the germline V gene. V was clipped by 4 bases and J by 4 bases, with 7 bases between them. The CDR3 is 12 amino acids. The CDR3 bases are TGTGCCAGCAGCTCGAGCCGAGAGACCCAGTACTTC. Translated: CASSSSRETQYF.